The text below deals with one TCR beta chain. It has no known antigen specificity. Per-nucleotide qualities are absent, and no much larger clonotype sits a single base away. The data originate from a study of OX40 agonist ivuxolimab in advanced cancers. Regarding the research as a whole: Ivuxolimab, which targeted the costimulatory receptor OX40 (CD134), was an agonistic, fully human IgG2 monoclonal antibody. The paper covers the monotherapy dose-escalation part of the phase I ivuxolimab trial, which included N of about 51 patients. Three dose-escalation patients achieved partial responses, one with hepatocellular carcinoma and two with cutaneous melanoma. The dose-escalation cohort was 82.7% male with a mean age of about 58 years, ranging from roughly 20 to 85. Of the roughly 51 patients in dose escalation, 19 had hepatocellular carcinoma, about 15 had melanoma, 9 had renal cell carcinoma and 9 had head and neck cancer. Prior anti-PD-1, anti-PD-L1 or anti-CTLA-4 therapy was permitted, and 30% to 50% of dose-escalation patients had received checkpoint inhibitors. Intravenous ivuxolimab was administered to patients every 2 weeks at six dose levels: 0.01, 0.1, 0.3, 1.5, 3 and 10 mg/kg. The point of sequencing TCRbeta in the periphery was to test whether ivuxolimab changed TCR sequence diversity and drove clonal T-cell expansion.

Points the paper makes about the study in general: After ivuxolimab, expanded clones were on average more numerous among CD8+ T cells than among CD4+ T cells. Partial responders in the 0.1-3.0 mg/kg groups had among the lowest normalized peripheral clonal expansion, especially among CD8+ T cells. The antigen specificity of the peripheral T cells that underwent clonal expansion was not determined. Low levels of normalized T-cell clonal expansion were also seen in some patients who did not respond. At doses of 0.1 to 3.0 mg/kg, clonal expansion of both CD4+ and CD8+ blood T cells was observed from baseline to week 6.

To sequence the TCRbeta CDR3 region, genomic DNA was isolated from the sorted cells. The immunoSEQ Assay was used for sequencing of TCRbeta CDR3 regions. In TCRdb, the immuneACCESS table is reduced to in-frame sequences with V and J assigned. These tables do not hold every clone; where another copy was compared, an unresolved V gene accounts for under half, and the others remain unexplained. The sample table records tens of thousands of clones; roughly nine tenths of these occur just once. The ten most abundant clones make up 14% to 15% of the sample. Patients with autoimmune disease history or receiving systemic immunosuppression were excluded from the trial. Peripheral blood for TCR sequencing was collected from all dose cohorts at baseline, on cycle 4 day 1, and on cycle 7 day 1. Samples came from an open-label, multicenter, first-in-human phase I dose-escalation trial of ivuxolimab. Adults with locally advanced or metastatic melanoma, renal cell carcinoma, hepatocellular carcinoma or head and neck squamous cell carcinoma were enrolled in the trial. Before TCR sequencing, CD4+ and CD8+ T cells were separately sorted from peripheral blood.

The germline V gene (reference sequence) supplies CDR1 LNHNV and CDR2 YYDKDF. CDR3 length: 14 amino acids, cysteine to phenylalanine. CDR3 DNA only is kept here, 42 bases in frame from base 1. Trimming at the junction amounts to 5 bases on V and 6 bases on J, and the germline ends lie 14 bases apart. The sequenced sample was CD4+ or CD8+ T cells sorted from blood, obtained in a trial of the OX40 agonist ivuxolimab. The chain was built from TRBV15 and TRBJ2-1; the D gene is unclear. The sequence was obtained from an adult with an advanced solid tumor such as melanoma, head and neck, liver or kidney cancer. The CDR3 region has the sequence CATSVQDGINEQFF. Here is the DNA: TGTGCCACCAGCGTGCAGGACGGAATCAATGAGCAGTTCTTC.